These 23 T cell receptor beta chains share one sample of origin, sequenced in a study of blood T cell repertoires in COVID-19. Sequencing used immunoSEQ multiplex PCR; TCRdb keeps in-frame clones, though not all of them. The sample has some 340,000 clones; around 83% are singletons. Sequencing was carried out using PBMCs or T cells enriched from blood (not recorded which). The receptors originated from a woman in her forties or fifties who had recovered from COVID-19.

This clone was detected only a few times. V usage is TRBV6-2 or TRBV6-3 and J usage is TRBJ2-3, with D perhaps matching TRBD2 (6 bases). This CDR3 is built from 16 residues. From germline, CDR1 is MNHEY and CDR2 SVGEGT. V was cut by 1 base and J by 4 bases, with 15 bases left in between. The CDR3, as DNA: TGTGCCAGCAGTTACTTGGGCGGGAACCCATCAGATACGCAGTATTTT. Translation gives CASSYLGGNPSDTQYF.

This clone was recorded a few times. The gene calls are TRBV7-2 and TRBJ2-3; D not resolved. Trimming took 5 bases from V and 2 from J, leaving 14 bases between them. CDR1 is SGHTA, CDR2 FQGNSA, per germline. This CDR3 is 15 amino acids long. Here the CDR3 DNA reads TGTGCCAGCAGCGCGGATCACCCCCTCACAGATACGCAGTATTTT. The encoded protein is CASSADHPLTDTQYF.

This clone was found a few times. The chain uses TRBV6-1 and TRBJ1-3; maybe TRBD1 (6 bases). Germline assignment: CDR1 MNHNS and CDR2 SASEGT. The CDR3 extends over 17 amino acids. Trimming left V 2 bases short and J 0 bases short, with 14 bases between. CDR3 in DNA: TGTGCCAGCAGTGAATCGGGACACCCTTACTCTGGAAACACCATATATTTT. It is translated as CASSESGHPYSGNTIYF.

With respect to this clone: An end of the junction differs from the germline gene, which may be a read error. The V and J genes are TRBV7-9 and TRBJ2-7; 13 bases are a match to TRBD2. CDR3 size: 14 residues. CDR1 is SEHNR, CDR2 FQNEAQ, per germline (reference sequence). The CDR3, as DNA: TGTGCCAGCAGCCAGACTAGCGGGGGGACCAGAGAGTCCTTC. Its protein product is CASSQTSGGTRESF.

V is TRBV19 and J is TRBJ1-2, with D uncertain. The CDR3 spans 13 residues. CDR1 and CDR2 from the germline V gene are LNHDA and SQIVND (reference sequence). Between the trimmed V and J ends, which lost 3 bases and 0 bases, there was a span of 5 bases. DNA of the CDR3: TGTGCCAGTAGTATCGAGACTAACTATGGCTACACCTTC. Its protein is CASSIETNYGYTF.

The chain is built from TRBV2 and TRBJ2-1; TRBD2 matches at 15 bases. V was pared by 6 bases and J by 15 bases, with 9 bases of the junction left unmatched. This CDR3 is 14 amino acids long. Germline V gives CDR1 SNHLY, CDR2 FYNNEI. This chain's CDR3 is CASREGTSGGPGFF. DNA of the CDR3: TGTGCCAGCAGAGAGGGGACTAGCGGGGGGCCCGGGTTCTTC.

The V and J genes are TRBV5-6 and TRBJ1-2; a weak D match, TRBD1 (5 bases). Trimming shortened V by 1 base and J by 8 bases, and 18 bases separated the two germline ends. CDR1 and CDR2 (germline): SGHDT, YYEEEE. This CDR3 spans 15 amino acids. This CDR3 is CASSLPPLQGGGYTF. The CDR3 DNA is TGTGCCAGCAGCTTGCCCCCGCTTCAGGGTGGCGGCTACACCTTC.

This clone was detected only a few times. The rearrangement joins TRBV7-9 to TRBJ1-1, with D uncertain. From germline, CDR1 is SEHNR and CDR2 FQNEAQ (reference sequence). The CDR3 covers 12 residues. Trimming took off 5 bases at V and 5 bases at J, with 9 bases between the two ends. In DNA, the CDR3 is TGTGCCAGCAGCCTTCCGGGGACTGAAGCTTTCTTT. Translating gives CASSLPGTEAFF.

The chain recombines TRBV5-1 with TRBJ2-7, with 9 bases identical to TRBD1. CDR1 and CDR2 (germline): SGHRS, YFSETQ. Trimming took 0 bases from V and 4 from J; bases not matched to a gene: 5. This CDR3 comprises 15 residues. The CDR3, as DNA: TGCGCCAGCAGCTTGGTTACAGGGGGCCAATACGAGCAGTACTTC. The encoded protein is CASSLVTGGQYEQYF.

The rearrangement joins TRBV6-5 to TRBJ1-1, with a weak D call TRBD1 (6 bases). CDR3 length: 14 amino acids. V dropped 6 bases and J dropped 6 bases, with 17 bases sitting between them. The germline gives CDR1 MNHEY, CDR2 SVGAGI. The CDR3 is CASSRTATGPEAFF. The CDR3 region has the DNA TGTGCCAGCAGCCGTACTGCGACAGGCCCTGAAGCTTTCTTT.

The chain joins TRBV6-8 to TRBJ2-7; D may be TRBD2 (5 bases). Germline values: CDR1 MNHGY, CDR2 SAAAGT. The V and J ends lost 2 bases and 2 bases respectively, with 13 bases between them. CDR3 size: 15 residues. Here the CDR3 DNA reads TGTGCCAGCAGTTACGGGCTAGCCTTCACCTACGAGCAGTACTTC. Amino acid sequence: CASSYGLAFTYEQYF.

CDR3 region: CASSSTGAGNTIYF. The CDR3 bases are TGTGCCAGCAGCTCCACAGGGGCGGGAAACACCATATATTTT. The rearrangement links TRBV7-9 to TRBJ1-3, with TRBD1 identical over 7 bases. The V gene's germline CDR1 is SEHNR and CDR2 FQNEAQ (reference sequence). With V trimmed by 4 bases and J by 4 bases, 4 bases remained unmatched. This CDR3 has 14 residues.

The chain carries TRBV10-3 and TRBJ1-3, with TRBD1 as a possible D gene (6 bases). Germline CDR1 reads ENHRY; CDR2 reads SYGVKD. The CDR3 has 16 amino acids. V lost 0 bases and J 0 bases, leaving 9 bases between the germline ends. The CDR3 DNA sequence: TGTGCCATCAGTGAGTCCGGGGGGCCCTCTGGAAACACCATATATTTT. Translation gives CAISESGGPSGNTIYF.

The chain carries TRBV20-1 and TRBJ1-1; D remains ambiguous. Germline CDR1 reads DFQATT; CDR2 reads SNEGSKA (reference sequence). V lost 3 bases to trimming and J lost 10 bases, with 12 bases between them. CDR3 length: 11 amino acids. The chain's CDR3 is CSARGESVAFF. The CDR3 nucleotides are TGCAGTGCTAGGGGAGAGTCGGTAGCTTTCTTT.

The count of this clone is one. The chain has TRBV4-3 and TRBJ1-1; possible D gene TRBD1, 6 bases. There are 14 residues in the CDR3. Germline loops: CDR1 LGHNA, CDR2 YSLEER. Trimming left V 3 bases short and J 1 base short, with 9 bases between. DNA for the CDR3: TGCGCCAGCAGCCATTTACAGGGGAACACTGAAGCTTTCTTT. It is translated as CASSHLQGNTEAFF.

V is TRBV10-3 and J is TRBJ2-2; TRBD1 is a possible D gene (7 bases). Deletions cut 10 bases from V and 0 bases from J, with 12 bases between. Germline CDR1 reads ENHRY; CDR2 reads SYGVKD. The CDR3 is 14 amino acids. DNA for the CDR3: TGTGCCAGCCGGGGGACAGCGAACACCGGGGAGCTGTTTTTT. Protein sequence: CASRGTANTGELFF.

The chain joins TRBV7-8 to TRBJ2-3; TRBD2 agrees at 12 bases. Looked up from germline, CDR1 is SGHVS and CDR2 is FQNEAQ. The junction had 12 bases not matched to a gene; V was cut back by 4 bases and J by 7 bases. The CDR3 spans 17 residues. The CDR3 here is CASSSLIQTSGGNTQYF. CDR3 nucleotide sequence: TGTGCCAGCAGCTCTCTTATACAGACTAGCGGGGGAAATACGCAGTATTTT.

The chain combines TRBV4-2 with TRBJ1-4, with D possibly matching TRBD1 (6 bases). CDR1 is LGHNA and CDR2 is YNFKEQ in the germline V gene. The CDR3 spans 16 residues. The V end lost 2 bases, the J end lost 3 bases, and 13 bases lay between the germline ends. This CDR3 reads CASSQTSGTPNEKLFF. In DNA form, the CDR3 reads TGTGCCAGCAGCCAAACATCCGGGACACCTAATGAAAAACTGTTTTTT.

The chain uses TRBV6-2 or TRBV6-3 and TRBJ2-2; TRBD2 matches 13 bases. CDR3 length: 17 residues. Trimming cost V 4 bases and J 5 bases; bases outside gene matches: 7. The germline CDR1 and CDR2 sequences are MNHEY and SVGEGT. This chain's CDR3 is CASSLPQGLAGTGELFF. CDR3 in DNA: TGTGCCAGCAGTTTACCCCAGGGACTAGCGGGGACCGGGGAGCTGTTTTTT.

The chain recombines TRBV2 with TRBJ2-7, with TRBD2 as a possible D gene (6 bases). CDR1 SNHLY and CDR2 FYNNEI come from the germline V gene. The CDR3 is 15 residues long. V was cut by 0 bases and J by 4 bases, with 13 bases left in between. CDR3 amino acids: CASSEAAGRLYEQYF. CDR3 nucleotide sequence: TGTGCCAGCAGTGAAGCGGCGGGGCGGCTTTACGAGCAGTACTTC.

This clone appeared a single time. The chain carries TRBV5-1 and TRBJ1-1; D remains ambiguous. This CDR3 region has 12 residues. Germline CDR1 is SGHRS and CDR2 is YFSETQ. V was clipped by 0 bases and J by 8 bases, with 8 bases between them. The CDR3 bases are TGCGCCAGCAGCTTGGGGGCCGGAGAAGCTTTCTTT. This encodes CASSLGAGEAFF.

The chain uses TRBV7-2 and TRBJ1-2, with 9 nucleotides matching TRBD1. The CDR3 runs to 15 residues. Germline assignment: CDR1 SGHTA and CDR2 FQGNSA. Losses at the gene ends were 5 bases for V and 4 bases for J; bases not matched to a gene: 8. The CDR3 sequence: CASSPSSGQGYGYTF. CDR3 coding DNA: TGTGCCAGCAGCCCCTCGTCGGGACAGGGCTATGGCTACACCTTC.

The chain uses TRBV6-2 or TRBV6-3 and TRBJ2-1; D may be TRBD1 (5 bases). Trimming removed 6 bases from V and 0 bases from J, with 24 bases in between. The germline gives CDR1 MNHEY, CDR2 SVGEGT. The CDR3 spans 19 residues. This chain's CDR3 is CASSHLVDIRRSSYNEQFF. CDR3 in DNA: TGTGCCAGCAGCCACCTCGTGGACATACGCCGGAGCTCCTACAATGAGCAGTTCTTC.